This T cell receptor beta chain was observed in a study of tumor and adjacent non-tumor tissue in lung cancer. About this clonotype itself: This could be a read error, since a much larger clone is one nucleotide away.

This sample's RNA came from whole unsorted tissue. Distant lung tissue was collected more than 3 cm away from the tumor edge. The library came from three nested PCR rounds adapted from ARM-PCR protocols. TCRdb fed the multiplex PCR reads into MiXCR, producing one record per CDR3 protein. The sample yields 100,000 or so distinct CDR3 sequences, approximately 60% seen once. Germline assignment: CDR1 SGHNT and CDR2 YYREEE (reference sequence). V lost 3 bases to trimming and J lost 4 bases, with 10 bases between them. The CDR3 extends over 13 amino acids. The TCR originated in a man under 40 with non-small cell lung cancer. The sequenced sample consisted of distant non-tumor lung tissue. The chain couples TRBV5-4 to TRBJ1-1; weak D call: TRBD1 (6 bases). The DNA of the CDR3 is TGTGCCAGCAGCTCGACAGGTATCACTGAAGCTTTCTTT. Protein sequence: CASSSTGITEAFF.